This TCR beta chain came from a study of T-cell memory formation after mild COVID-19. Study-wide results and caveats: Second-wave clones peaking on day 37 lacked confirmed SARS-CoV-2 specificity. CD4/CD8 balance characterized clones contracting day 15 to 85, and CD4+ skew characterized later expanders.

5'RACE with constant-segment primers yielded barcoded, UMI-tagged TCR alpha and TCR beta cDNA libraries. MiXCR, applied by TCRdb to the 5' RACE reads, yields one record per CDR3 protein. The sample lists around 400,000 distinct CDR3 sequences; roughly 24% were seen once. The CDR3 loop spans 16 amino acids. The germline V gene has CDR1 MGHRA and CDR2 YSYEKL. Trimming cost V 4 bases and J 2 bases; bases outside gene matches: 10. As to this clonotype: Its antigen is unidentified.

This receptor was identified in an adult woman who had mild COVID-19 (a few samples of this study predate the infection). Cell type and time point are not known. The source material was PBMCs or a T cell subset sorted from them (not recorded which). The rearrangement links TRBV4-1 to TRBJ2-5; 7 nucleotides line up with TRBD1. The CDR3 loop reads CASSRATGSLQETQYF. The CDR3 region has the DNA TGCGCCAGCAGCCGCGCGACAGGGAGTTTGCAAGAGACCCAGTACTTC.